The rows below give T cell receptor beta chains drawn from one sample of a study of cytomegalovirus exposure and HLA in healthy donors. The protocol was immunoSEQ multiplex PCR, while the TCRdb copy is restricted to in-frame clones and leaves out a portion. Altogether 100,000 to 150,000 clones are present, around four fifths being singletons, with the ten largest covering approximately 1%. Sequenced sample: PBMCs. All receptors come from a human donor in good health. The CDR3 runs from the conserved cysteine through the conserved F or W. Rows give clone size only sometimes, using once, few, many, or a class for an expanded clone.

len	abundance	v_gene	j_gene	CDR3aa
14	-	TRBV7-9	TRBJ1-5	CSSSLGHSNQPQHF
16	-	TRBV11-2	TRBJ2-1	CASSVLLAGGPNEQFF
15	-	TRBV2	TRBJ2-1	CASSVDGSSYNEQFF
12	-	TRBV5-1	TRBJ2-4	CAPAGAKNIQYF
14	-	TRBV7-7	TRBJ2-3	CASSSGGLTDTQYF
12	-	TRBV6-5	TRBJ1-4	CASRGTSEKLFF
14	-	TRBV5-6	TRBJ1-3	CASSWMDRENTIYF
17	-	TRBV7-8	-	CASSLLAGGPDPYEQYF
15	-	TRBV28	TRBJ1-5	CASSPPRGSDQPQHF
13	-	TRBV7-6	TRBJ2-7	CASSPHPTGEQYF
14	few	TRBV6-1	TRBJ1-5	CASSDRFSSQPQHF
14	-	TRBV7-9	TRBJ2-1	CASSPDREDNEQFF
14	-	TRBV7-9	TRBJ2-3	CASPARGGADTQYF
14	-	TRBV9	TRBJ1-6	CASSATGNNSPLHF
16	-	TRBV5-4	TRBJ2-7	CASSIPGRGFAYEQYF
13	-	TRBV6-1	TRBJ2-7	CATERAGGPEQYF
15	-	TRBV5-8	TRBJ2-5	CASSSDRGEQETQYF
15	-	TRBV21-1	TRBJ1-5	CASSDRDSINQPQHF
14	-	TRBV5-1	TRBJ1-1	CASRPGTGRTEAFF
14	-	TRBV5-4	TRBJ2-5	CASSRAGTQETQYF
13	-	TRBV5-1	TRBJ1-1	CASSGTGTSEAFF
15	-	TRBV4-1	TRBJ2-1	CASSQRLGEPDEQFF
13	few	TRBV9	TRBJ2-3	CASSLRGADTQYF
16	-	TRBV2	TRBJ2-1	CASSDRLAGGYHEQFF
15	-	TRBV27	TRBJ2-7	CASSLRQGRGYEQYF
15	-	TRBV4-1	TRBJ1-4	CASTEMGFVNEKLFF
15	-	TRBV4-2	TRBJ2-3	CASSPGLAITDTQYF
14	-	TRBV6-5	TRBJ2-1	CASSLRTGYNEQFF
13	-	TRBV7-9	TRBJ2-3	CASSLAPSDTQYF
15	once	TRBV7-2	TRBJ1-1	CASRWALGRNTEAFF
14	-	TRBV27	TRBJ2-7	CASGHRTGVYEQYF
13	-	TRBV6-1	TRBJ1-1	CATLRVANTEAFF
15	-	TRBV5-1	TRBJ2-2	CASSLPQGDTGELFF
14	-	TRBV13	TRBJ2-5	CASSVGQAEGAQYF
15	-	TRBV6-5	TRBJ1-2	CASSQTGTLNYGYTF
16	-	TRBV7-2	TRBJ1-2	CASSFSAGGLGGGYTF
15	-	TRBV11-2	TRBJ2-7	CASSVALDRGYEQYF
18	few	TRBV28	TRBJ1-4	CASTTYFVGGRYGEKLFF
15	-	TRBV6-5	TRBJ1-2	CASSSSTGVLDGYTF
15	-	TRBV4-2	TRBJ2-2	CASSLGQQNTGELFF
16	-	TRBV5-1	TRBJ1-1	CASSLVYSPTNTEAFF
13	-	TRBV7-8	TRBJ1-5	CASSFGGFQPQHF
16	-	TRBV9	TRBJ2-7	CASSGLAGVPRDEQYF
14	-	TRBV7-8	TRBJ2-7	CASSPDPRGYEQYF
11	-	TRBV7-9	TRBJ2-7	CASSTYYEQYF
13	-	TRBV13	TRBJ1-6	CASSLGQGGPLHF
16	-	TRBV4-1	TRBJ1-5	CASSQWSAGSNQPQHF
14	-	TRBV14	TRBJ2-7	CASSPSGDYYEQYF
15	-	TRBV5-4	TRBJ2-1	CASSLVGGAYNEQFF
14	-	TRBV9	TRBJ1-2	CASSAGTGNYGYTF
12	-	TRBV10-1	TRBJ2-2	CASSLRTGELFF
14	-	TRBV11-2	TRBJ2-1	CASSMKLSGTEQFF